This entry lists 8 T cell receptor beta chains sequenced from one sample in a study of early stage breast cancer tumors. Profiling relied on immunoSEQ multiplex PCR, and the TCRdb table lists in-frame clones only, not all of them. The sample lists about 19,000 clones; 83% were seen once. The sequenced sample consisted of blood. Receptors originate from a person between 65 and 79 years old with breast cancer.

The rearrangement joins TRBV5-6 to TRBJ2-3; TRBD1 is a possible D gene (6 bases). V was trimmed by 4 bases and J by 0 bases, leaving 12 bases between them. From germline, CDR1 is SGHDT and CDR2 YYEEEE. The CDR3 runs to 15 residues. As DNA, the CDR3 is TGTGCCAGCAGCCTAACAGGGTCGAGCACAGATACGCAGTATTTT. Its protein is CASSLTGSSTDTQYF.

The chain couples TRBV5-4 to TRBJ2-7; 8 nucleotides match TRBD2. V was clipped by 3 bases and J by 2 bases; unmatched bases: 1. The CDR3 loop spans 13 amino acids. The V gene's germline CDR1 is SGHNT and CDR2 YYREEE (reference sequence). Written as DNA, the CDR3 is TGTGCCAGCAGCTCCGGGGGGGCCTACGAGCAGTACTTC. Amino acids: CASSSGGAYEQYF.

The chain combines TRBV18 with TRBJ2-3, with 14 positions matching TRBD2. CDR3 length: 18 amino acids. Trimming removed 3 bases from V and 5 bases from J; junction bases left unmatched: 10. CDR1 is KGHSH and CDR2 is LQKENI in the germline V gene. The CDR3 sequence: CASSPRPAGTSGGDTQYF. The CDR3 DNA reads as TGTGCCAGCTCACCCCGTCCGGCCGGGACTAGCGGGGGAGATACGCAGTATTTT. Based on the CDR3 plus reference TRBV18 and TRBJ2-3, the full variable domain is NAGVMQNPRHLVRRRGQEARLRCSPMKGHSHVYWYRQLPEEGLKFMVYLQKENIIDESGMPKERFSAEFPKEGPSILRIQQVVRGDSAAYFCASSPRPAGTSGGDTQYFGPGTRLTVL.

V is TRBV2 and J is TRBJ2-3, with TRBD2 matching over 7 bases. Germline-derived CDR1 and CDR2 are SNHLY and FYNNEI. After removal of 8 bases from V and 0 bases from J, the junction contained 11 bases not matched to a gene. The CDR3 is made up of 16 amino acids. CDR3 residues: CASLLMIAGSTDTQYF. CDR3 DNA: TGTGCCAGCCTTCTGATGATAGCGGGTAGCACAGATACGCAGTATTTT.

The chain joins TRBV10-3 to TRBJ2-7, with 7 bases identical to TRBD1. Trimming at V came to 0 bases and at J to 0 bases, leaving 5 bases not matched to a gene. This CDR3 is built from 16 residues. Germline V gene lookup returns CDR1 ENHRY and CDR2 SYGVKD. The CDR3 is CAISESGRGSSYEQYF. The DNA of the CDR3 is TGTGCCATCAGTGAGTCCGGCAGGGGGAGCTCCTACGAGCAGTACTTC.

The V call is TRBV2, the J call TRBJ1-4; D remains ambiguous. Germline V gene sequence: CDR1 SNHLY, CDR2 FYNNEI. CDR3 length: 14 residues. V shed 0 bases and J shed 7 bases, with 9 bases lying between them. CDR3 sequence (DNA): TGTGCCAGCAGTGAAGCGGGGAGGGTTGAAAAACTGTTTTTT. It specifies CASSEAGRVEKLFF. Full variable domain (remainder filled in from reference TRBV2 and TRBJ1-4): EPEVTQTPSHQVTQMGQEVILRCVPISNHLYFYWYRQILGQKVEFLVSFYNNEISEKSEIFDDQFSVERPDGSNFTLKIRSTKLEDSAMYFCASSEAGRVEKLFFGSGTQLSVL.

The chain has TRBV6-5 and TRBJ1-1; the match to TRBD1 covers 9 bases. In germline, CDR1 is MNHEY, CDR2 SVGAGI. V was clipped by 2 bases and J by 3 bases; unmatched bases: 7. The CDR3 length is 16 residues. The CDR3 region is CASSYLTGGEDTEAFF. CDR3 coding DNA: TGTGCCAGCAGTTACCTGACAGGGGGAGAGGACACTGAAGCTTTCTTT.

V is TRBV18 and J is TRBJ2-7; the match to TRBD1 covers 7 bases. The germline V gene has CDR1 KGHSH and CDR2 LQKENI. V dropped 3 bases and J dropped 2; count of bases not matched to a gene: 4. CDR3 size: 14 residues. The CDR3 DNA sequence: TGTGCCAGCTCACCGAGGACAGGAGCCTACGAGCAGTACTTC. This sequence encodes CASSPRTGAYEQYF.